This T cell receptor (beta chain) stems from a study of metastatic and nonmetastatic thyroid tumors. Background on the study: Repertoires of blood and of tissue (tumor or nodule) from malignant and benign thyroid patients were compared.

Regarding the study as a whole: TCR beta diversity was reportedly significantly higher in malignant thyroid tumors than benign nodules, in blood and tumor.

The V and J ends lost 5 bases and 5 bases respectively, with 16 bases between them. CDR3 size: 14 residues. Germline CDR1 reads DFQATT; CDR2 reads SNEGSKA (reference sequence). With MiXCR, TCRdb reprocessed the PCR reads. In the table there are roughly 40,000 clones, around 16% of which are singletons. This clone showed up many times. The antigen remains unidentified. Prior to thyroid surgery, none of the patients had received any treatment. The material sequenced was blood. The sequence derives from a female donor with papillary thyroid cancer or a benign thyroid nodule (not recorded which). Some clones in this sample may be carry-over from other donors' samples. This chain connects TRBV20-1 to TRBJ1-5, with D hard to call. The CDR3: CSARRPMWDQPQHF. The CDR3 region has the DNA TGCAGTGCTCGCCGACCGATGTGGGATCAGCCCCAGCATTTT.